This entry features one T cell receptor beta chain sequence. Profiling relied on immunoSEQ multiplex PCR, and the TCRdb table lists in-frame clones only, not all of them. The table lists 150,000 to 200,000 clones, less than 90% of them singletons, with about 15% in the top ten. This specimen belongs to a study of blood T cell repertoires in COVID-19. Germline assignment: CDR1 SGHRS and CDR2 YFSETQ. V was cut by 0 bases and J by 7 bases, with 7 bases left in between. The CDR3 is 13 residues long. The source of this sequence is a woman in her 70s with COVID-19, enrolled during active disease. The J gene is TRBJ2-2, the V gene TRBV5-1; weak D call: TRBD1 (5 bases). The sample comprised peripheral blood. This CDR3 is CASSLGQSGELFF. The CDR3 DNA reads TGCGCCAGCAGCTTGGGACAGAGCGGGGAGCTGTTTTTT.